Sequencing of this T cell receptor (beta chain) was carried out in a study of CD8+CD57+ T cells in acquired aplastic anemia. Looking at the study overall: On average, healthy donors gave approximately 9.9 million reads for CD4+ cells. Findings of the study overall: Patients and controls were found to share twenty-nine CD8+ CDR3 sequences.

CDR3 length: 13 residues. The germline V and J ends were trimmed by 1 base and 2 bases, with 5 bases remaining between them. Germline lookup yields CDR1 SEHNR and CDR2 FQNEAQ (reference sequence). This clonotype was observed many times. Its cognate antigen is unknown. The use of genomic DNA as template underpinned the TCR beta VDJ and CDR3 profiling. TCRdb fed the reads into MiXCR, producing one record per CDR3 protein. The sample records about 200,000 distinct CDR3 sequences, roughly 33% being singletons. Specimen: sorted CD4+, CD8+, or CD8+CD57+ T cells (not recorded which) from PBMCs. The V gene is TRBV7-9, the J gene TRBJ1-2, with unresolved D. This sequence was found in a human donor in good health, serving as a control. The CDR3 region has the DNA TGTGCCAGCAGCTTAGGTCAGAACTATGGCTACACCTTC. Translated: CASSLGQNYGYTF.